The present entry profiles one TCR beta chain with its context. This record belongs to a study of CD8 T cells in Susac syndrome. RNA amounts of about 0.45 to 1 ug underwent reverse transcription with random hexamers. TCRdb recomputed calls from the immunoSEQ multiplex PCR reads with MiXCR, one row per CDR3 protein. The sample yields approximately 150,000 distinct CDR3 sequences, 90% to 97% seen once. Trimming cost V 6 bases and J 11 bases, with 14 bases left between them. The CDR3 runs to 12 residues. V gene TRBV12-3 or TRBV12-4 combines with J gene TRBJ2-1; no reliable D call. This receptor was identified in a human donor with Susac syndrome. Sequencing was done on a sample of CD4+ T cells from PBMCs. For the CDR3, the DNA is TGTGCCAGCAGCCTTTACCGAACAAAGCAGTTCTTC. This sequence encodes CASSLYRTKQFF.